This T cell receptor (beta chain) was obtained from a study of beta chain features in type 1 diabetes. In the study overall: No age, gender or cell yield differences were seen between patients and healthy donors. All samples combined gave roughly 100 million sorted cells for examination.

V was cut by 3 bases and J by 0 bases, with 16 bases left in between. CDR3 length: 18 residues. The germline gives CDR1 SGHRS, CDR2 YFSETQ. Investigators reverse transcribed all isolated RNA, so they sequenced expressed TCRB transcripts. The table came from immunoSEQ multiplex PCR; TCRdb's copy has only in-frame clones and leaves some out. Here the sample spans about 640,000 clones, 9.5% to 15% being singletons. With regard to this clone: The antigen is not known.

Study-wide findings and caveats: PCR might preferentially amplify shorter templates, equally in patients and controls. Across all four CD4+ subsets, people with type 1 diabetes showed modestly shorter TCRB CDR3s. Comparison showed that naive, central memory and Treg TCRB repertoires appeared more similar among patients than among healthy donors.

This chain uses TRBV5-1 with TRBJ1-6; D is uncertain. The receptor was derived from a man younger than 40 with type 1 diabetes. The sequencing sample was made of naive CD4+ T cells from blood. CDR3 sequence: CASSSFQGLSSYNSPLHF. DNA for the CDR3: TGCGCCAGCAGCTCCTTCCAAGGGCTCAGCTCCTATAATTCACCCCTCCACTTT.